What follows describes a single T cell receptor beta chain. As yet, its antigen is unknown. This sample is part of a study of blood T cells in healthy people across ages. Germline V CDR1 and CDR2: SNHLY, FYNNEI. The ends were cut back, 2 bases at V and 0 bases at J, with 23 bases in the middle. The CDR3 is 20 amino acids. A sample-barcoded 5' primer and a J-beta primer mix were used in a second PCR of roughly 7 to 11 cycles. TCRdb itself ran the 5' RACE reads through MiXCR, one entry per CDR3 protein. The data hold about 1.4 million distinct CDR3 sequences, with approximately 63% observed a single time. Findings and limits, study-wide: In older individuals, TCR beta diversity per million T cells was lower, falling roughly linearly with age. Changes in expanded clonotypes were possibly confounded, as the CMV status of donors was unknown. The long-lived group displayed more naive CD4+ cells, plus higher diversity, than the aged donors did.

This TCR came from a young man in good health. The sequenced sample was blood. The V and J genes are TRBV2 and TRBJ2-1; D gene ambiguous. In nucleotides, the CDR3 is TGTGCCAGCAGTGAACCCCGTTCGGGTGAGGTCGCAGGCTCCTACAATGAGCAGTTCTTC. Its translation: CASSEPRSGEVAGSYNEQFF.